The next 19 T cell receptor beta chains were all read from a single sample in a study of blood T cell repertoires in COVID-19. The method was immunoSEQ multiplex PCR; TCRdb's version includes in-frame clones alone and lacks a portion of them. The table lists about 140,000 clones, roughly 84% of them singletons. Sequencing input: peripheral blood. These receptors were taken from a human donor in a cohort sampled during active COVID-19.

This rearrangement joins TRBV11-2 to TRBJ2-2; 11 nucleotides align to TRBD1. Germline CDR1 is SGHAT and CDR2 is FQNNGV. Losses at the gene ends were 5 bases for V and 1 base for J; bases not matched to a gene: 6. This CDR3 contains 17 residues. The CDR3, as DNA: TGTGCCAGCAGCGCCGGGACAGGGGGTCGGAACACCGGGGAGCTGTTTTTT. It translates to CASSAGTGGRNTGELFF.

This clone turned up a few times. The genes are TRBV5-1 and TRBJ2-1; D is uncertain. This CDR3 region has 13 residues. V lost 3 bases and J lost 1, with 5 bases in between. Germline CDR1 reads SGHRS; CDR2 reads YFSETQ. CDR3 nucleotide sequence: TGCGCCAGCAGCTCAGGATCCTACAATGAGCAGTTCTTC. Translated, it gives CASSSGSYNEQFF.

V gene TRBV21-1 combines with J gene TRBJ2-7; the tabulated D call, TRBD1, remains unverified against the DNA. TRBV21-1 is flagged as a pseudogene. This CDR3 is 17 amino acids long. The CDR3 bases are TGTGCCAGCAGCAAAGGGGGCCCCCGACAGCACGGCCACGAGCAGTACGTC. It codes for CASSKGGPRQHGHEQYV.

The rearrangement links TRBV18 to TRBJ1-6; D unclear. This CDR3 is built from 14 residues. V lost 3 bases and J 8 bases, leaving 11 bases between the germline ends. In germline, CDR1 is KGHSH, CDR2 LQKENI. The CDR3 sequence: CASSPSGFDSPLHF. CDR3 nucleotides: TGTGCCAGCTCACCTTCAGGATTTGATTCACCCCTCCACTTT. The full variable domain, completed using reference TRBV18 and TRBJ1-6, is NAGVMQNPRHLVRRRGQEARLRCSPMKGHSHVYWYRQLPEEGLKFMVYLQKENIIDESGMPKERFSAEFPKEGPSILRIQQVVRGDSAAYFCASSPSGFDSPLHFGNGTRLTVT.

The CDR3 region is CASSELAGTSYNEQFF. CDR3 DNA: TGCGCCAGCAGCGAGTTAGCGGGTACCTCCTACAATGAGCAGTTCTTC. The chain is built from TRBV5-1 and TRBJ2-1, with TRBD2 identical over 7 bases. V was pared by 4 bases and J by 0 bases, with 7 bases of the junction left unmatched. The CDR3 is 16 residues long. CDR1 and CDR2 from the germline V gene are SGHRS and YFSETQ.

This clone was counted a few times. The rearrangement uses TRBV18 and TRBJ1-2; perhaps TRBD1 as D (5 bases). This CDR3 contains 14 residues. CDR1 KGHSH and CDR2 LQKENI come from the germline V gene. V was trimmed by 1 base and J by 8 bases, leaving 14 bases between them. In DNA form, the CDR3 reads TGTGCCAGCTCACCACTGGAGGGACCCTGGGGCTACACCTTC. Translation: CASSPLEGPWGYTF. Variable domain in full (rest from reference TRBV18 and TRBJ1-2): NAGVMQNPRHLVRRRGQEARLRCSPMKGHSHVYWYRQLPEEGLKFMVYLQKENIIDESGMPKERFSAEFPKEGPSILRIQQVVRGDSAAYFCASSPLEGPWGYTFGSGTRLTVV.

CDR3 protein: CASSLWTYSYEQYF. Written as DNA, the CDR3 is TGTGCCAGCAGCTTGTGGACATATTCCTACGAGCAGTACTTC. The chain carries TRBV5-5 and TRBJ2-7; perhaps TRBD1 as D (5 bases). The CDR3 loop spans 14 amino acids. Germline-derived CDR1 and CDR2 are SGHKS and YYEKEE (reference sequence). V shed 1 base and J shed 1 base, with 9 bases lying between them.

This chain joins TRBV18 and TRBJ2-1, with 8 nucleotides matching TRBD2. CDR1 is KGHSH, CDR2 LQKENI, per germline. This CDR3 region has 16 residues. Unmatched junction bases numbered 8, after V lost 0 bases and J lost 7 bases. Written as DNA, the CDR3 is TGTGCCAGCTCACCACCGATAGCGGGAAGGGGAAATGAGCAGTTCTTC. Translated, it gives CASSPPIAGRGNEQFF.

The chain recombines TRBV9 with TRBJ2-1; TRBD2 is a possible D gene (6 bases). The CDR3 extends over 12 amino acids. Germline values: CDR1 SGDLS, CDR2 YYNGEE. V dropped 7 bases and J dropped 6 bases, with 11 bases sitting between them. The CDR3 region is CASGLGGNEQFF. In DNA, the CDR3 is TGTGCCAGCGGTCTGGGAGGCAATGAGCAGTTCTTC.

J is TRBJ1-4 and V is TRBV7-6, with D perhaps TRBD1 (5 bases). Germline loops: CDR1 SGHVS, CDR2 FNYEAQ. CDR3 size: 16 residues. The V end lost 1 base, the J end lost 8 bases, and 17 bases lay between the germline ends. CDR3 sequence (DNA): TGTGCCAGCAGCTTAGGGATTCGAAGGGGTGGAGAAAAACTGTTTTTT. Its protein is CASSLGIRRGGEKLFF.

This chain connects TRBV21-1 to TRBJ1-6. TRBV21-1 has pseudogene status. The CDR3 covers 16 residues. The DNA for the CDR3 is TGTGCCAGCGCTGACCGGGGAGAATCCTATAATTCACCCCTCCACTTT. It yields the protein CASADRGESYNSPLHF.

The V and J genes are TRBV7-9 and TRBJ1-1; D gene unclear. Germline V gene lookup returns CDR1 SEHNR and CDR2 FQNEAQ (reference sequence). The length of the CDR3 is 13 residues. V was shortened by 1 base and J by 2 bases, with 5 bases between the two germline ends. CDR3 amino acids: CASSLGANTEAFF. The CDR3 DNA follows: TGTGCCAGCAGCTTAGGGGCCAACACTGAAGCTTTCTTT.

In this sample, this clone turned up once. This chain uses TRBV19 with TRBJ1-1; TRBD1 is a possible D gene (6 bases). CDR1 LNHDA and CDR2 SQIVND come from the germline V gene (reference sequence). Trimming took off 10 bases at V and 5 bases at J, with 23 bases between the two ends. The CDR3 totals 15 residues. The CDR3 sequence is CATSYKRGLRTEAFF. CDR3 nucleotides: TGTGCCACCTCCTACAAGAGGGGGTTGAGAACTGAAGCTTTCTTT.

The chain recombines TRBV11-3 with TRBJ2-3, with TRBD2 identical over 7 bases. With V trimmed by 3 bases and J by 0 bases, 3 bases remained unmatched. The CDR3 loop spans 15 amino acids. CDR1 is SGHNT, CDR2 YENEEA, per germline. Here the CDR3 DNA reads TGTGCCAGCAGCTTGTTTAGCGGGAGCACAGATACGCAGTATTTT. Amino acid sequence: CASSLFSGSTDTQYF.

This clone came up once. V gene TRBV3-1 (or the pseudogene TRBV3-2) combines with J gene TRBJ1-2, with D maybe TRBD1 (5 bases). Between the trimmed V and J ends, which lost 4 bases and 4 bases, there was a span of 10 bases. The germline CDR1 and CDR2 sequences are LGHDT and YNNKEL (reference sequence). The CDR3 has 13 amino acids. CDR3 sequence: CASSPRTSYGYTF. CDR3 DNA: TGTGCCAGCAGCCCCCGGACAAGCTATGGCTACACCTTC.

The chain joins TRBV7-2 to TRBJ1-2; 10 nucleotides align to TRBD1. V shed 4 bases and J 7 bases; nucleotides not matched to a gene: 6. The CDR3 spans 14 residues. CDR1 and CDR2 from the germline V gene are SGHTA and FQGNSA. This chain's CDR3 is CASSSGTGESGYTF. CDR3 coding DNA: TGTGCCAGCAGCTCCGGGACAGGGGAGTCTGGCTACACCTTC. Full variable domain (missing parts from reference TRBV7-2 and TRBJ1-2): GAGVSQSPSNKVTEKGKDVELRCDPISGHTALYWYRQSLGQGLEFLIYFQGNSAPDKSGLPSDRFSAERTGGSVSTLTIQRTQQEDSAVYLCASSSGTGESGYTFGSGTRLTVV.

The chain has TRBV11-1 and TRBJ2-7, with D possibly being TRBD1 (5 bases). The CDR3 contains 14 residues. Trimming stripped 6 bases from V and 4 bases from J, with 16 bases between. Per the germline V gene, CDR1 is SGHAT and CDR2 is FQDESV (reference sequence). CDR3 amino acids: CASRKGQGVYEQYF. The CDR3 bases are TGTGCCAGCAGAAAGGGTCAGGGTGTGTACGAGCAGTACTTC.

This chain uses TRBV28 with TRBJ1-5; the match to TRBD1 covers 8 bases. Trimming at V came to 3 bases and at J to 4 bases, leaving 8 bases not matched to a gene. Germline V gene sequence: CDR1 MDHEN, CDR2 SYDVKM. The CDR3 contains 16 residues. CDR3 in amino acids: CASSFYGTGGNQPQHF. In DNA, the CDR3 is TGTGCCAGCAGTTTTTATGGCACAGGGGGAAATCAGCCCCAGCATTTT.

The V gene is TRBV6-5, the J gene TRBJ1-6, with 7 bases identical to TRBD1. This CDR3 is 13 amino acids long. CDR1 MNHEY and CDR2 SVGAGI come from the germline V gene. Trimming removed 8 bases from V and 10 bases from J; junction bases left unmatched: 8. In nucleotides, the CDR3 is TGTGCCAGCGGGGGGACAGTGAGGTCACCCCTCCACTTT. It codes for CASGGTVRSPLHF.